This T cell receptor beta chain stems from a study of cytomegalovirus exposure and HLA in healthy donors (dated by TCRdb to 2017 to 2019). For the study in its entirety: An earlier analysis of about 560 of the donors reported over 250 Gb of sequence data and about 120 million unique TCR beta sequences obtained from about 180 million T cells. An early release that covered approximately 600 HLA-typed donors contained approximately 320 gigabases of sequencing data and about 84 million unique TCR sequences. Of the 300 to 450 genotyped donors, 70% to 90% were placed in the genetic ancestry cluster associated with self-reported Caucasian donors. The study aimed to test whether cataloging public T cell receptors could reveal signatures of past pathogen exposure. The T cell repertoires of several hundred subjects were profiled by immunosequencing and related to cytomegalovirus serostatus. A separate validation cohort of roughly 120 different subjects was used in addition to the roughly 620-subject first cohort. To predict cytomegalovirus infection status, the study combined high-throughput TCR immunosequencing, statistical association of individual TCRs with disease status, and machine learning. A later analysis re-analyzed previously published TCR beta repertoires from approximately 670 donors and added high-resolution HLA genotyping to study TCR occurrence patterns. The later analysis used no new phenotypic data to find candidate immune exposures, relying instead on TCR beta sequences and their occurrence across donors. An earlier analysis of approximately 630 of the donors applied high-throughput TCR beta sequencing to assess whether each TCR beta V gene segment acted as functional or pseudogenic. Donor age, sex, ethnicity and CMV serostatus were compiled together with the repertoire data. A later genetic analysis took genome-wide SNP genotypes for about three fifths of the roughly 700 donors and used that subset as a discovery cohort. All discovery cohort repertoires had been generated using a single sequencing platform. Class I and class II HLA loci were covered by the typing at four-digit resolution. The number of donors typed differed by locus, with roughly 629-640 for A, B, C, DRB1 and DQB1, about 500 for DQA1, approximately 580 for DPA1, and 450 to 480 for DPB1. Because of strong linkage in the cohort, four to six DR-DQ haplotypes were treated as single units for association and clustering. Among some 400 genotyped donors of the cohort, an average of around 240,000 unique TCR beta nucleotide sequences were sequenced per donor, approximately 20% of them non-productive.

From the germline V gene, CDR1 is MNHNS and CDR2 is SASEGT. The CDR3 runs 13 residues from the cysteine to the phenylalanine. CDR3 DNA only is kept here, 39 bases in frame from base 1. The junction carries 12 bases between V and J, which are trimmed by 6 bases and 4 bases respectively. The library relied on the immunoSEQ multiplex PCR assay. The multiplex PCR relied on a mix of 60 forward primers for TCR Vbeta segments and 13 reverse primers for TCR Jbeta segments. The CDR3 region of rearranged TCR beta genes was amplified from genomic DNA by a multiplex PCR assay. On the Illumina HiSeq System, the amplified TCR beta libraries were sequenced as 87-base-pair reads. Concerning the study's data processing: A later analysis tallied 75 million to 95 million unique TCR beta chains across the 550 to 850 repertoires, and some 10 million of those chains were shared by two or more donors. To remove PCR and sequencing errors, raw reads were error-corrected and collapsed into unique sequences using a nearest-neighbor algorithm that merged closely related sequences. To assign V, D and J gene segments, CDR3 sequences were aligned to IMGT reference sequences. For a sequence to be retained, at least a six-nucleotide match to both a V gene segment and a J gene segment was required. Rearrangements were classified as productive when the CDR3 lacked stop codons and remained in frame with V and J, and all other rearrangements were classified as non-productive. CDR3 was defined according to IMGT convention as the region running from the second conserved V-encoded cysteine to the conserved J-encoded phenylalanine. In an earlier analysis of approximately 500 of the donors, sequences lacking an unambiguous match to a single V gene segment were excluded. An earlier analysis of a few hundred of the donors classified V segments as functional when productive rearrangements were above 56.7% and as segregating when the standard deviation between donors was above 5%. A statistical classification framework was built to diagnose cytomegalovirus status from the catalog of TCR beta chain sequences. V and J gene assignment, in a later analysis, came from comparing TCR nucleotide sequences with IMGT/GENE-DB human TR gene sequences. Using the TCRdist pipeline, a later analysis assigned CDR3 sequences along with most-parsimonious VDJ recombination scenarios. In a later analysis, each TCR beta chain was defined by its CDR3 amino acid sequence together with its V-gene family, and reads without a unique V-gene family were excluded. To address suspected cross-contamination and a sequencing artifact, a later analysis removed approximately 590 highly shared, low-generation-probability nucleotide sequences. In a later analysis, a clonal expansion index was calculated for each public chain from normalized within-repertoire ranks of inferred template counts. In a later analysis, generation probabilities were computed using a VDJ recombination model fitted to out-of-frame rearrangements, and the results were checked against IGoR. In a later analysis, hypergeometric tests were used to score TCR-TCR, TCR-HLA and TCR-CMV co-occurrence, with a repertoire-size bias correction applied to TCR pairs. False discovery rates were estimated in a later analysis by permuting HLA or CMV assignments 20 times. In a later analysis, co-occurring TCRs were grouped with DBSCAN, and TCRdist sequence similarity was added when clustering was performed within HLA-allele-positive subsets. For co-occurrence clustering, repertoires with fewer than 30,000 or more than 120,000 public chains were excluded, along with a handful of repertoires with anomalous nucleotide sharing. This is the immuneACCESS table as TCRdb keeps it, with only in-frame sequences that have V and J called. A part of the clones is gone; compared with another copy, unresolved V genes explain less than half, and the rest is unexplained. Clone size and V and J calls were adopted from that table, with D and trimming inferred from the DNA. The table for this sample lists around 130,000 clones; just over 70% of them were counted only once. The ten largest account for around 2.5% of the sample.

In total, fewer than 750 healthy bone marrow donors made up the cohort. All cohort members were sampled while nominally healthy, although unrecorded immune exposures were likely present. The donor was CMV seropositive and belonged to the group of 250 to 300 seropositive cohort members. Every donor gave a peripheral blood sample, and the peripheral blood mononuclear cells from that sample were used for TCR beta sequencing. The Qiagen DNeasy Blood Extraction Kit was used to extract genomic DNA from the blood cell samples. About this clone itself: It lacks a known antigen. Base qualities are not provided; no much larger clone lies one nucleotide away.

What the research found in general, with its limitations: In an earlier analysis of several hundred of the donors, most TCR beta V segments were observed in productive rearrangements about 87% or about 30% of the time, broadly matching IMGT annotations. The cohort was sequenced for TCR beta chains only, and without alpha or paired-chain data the features that could be detected were limited. The earlier analysis of nearly 600 of the donors excluded seventeen rarely observed V segments, including chromosome 9 orphons, because counts were too low. Compared with the approximately 700-donor mean, donors in an Asian-associated ancestry cluster had fewer N-insertions in productive TCRs, according to a later genetic analysis. When HLA alleles, especially DR and DQ, strongly co-occurred, attributing TCR associations to individual alleles was difficult. Linkage disequilibrium might explain the correlated functional status among segregating V segments, but an unknown experimental factor could not be excluded. At a false discovery rate of 0.05, a later analysis linked 16,951 TCR beta sequences to specific HLA alleles. A later analysis reported that several top co-occurrence clusters appeared linked to parvovirus B19, influenza, CMV and Epstein-Barr virus. In vitro tests confirmed that a few of the cytomegalovirus-associated TCR beta chains recognize cytomegalovirus antigens. A further reported finding was that TCR beta sequences accurately predicted the HLA-A and HLA-B alleles for most subjects in the first cohort. A total of 150 or so TCR beta chains were listed by the study as associated with cytomegalovirus. HLA typing was unavailable for some donors at each locus, so association tests used only the typed subset. Some IMGT-functional V segments, including TRBV6-2 and TRBV6-3, could not be distinguished by the 87-base-pair reads and were therefore excluded. Cytomegalovirus status was reported to be diagnosed by the classifier with high specificity and sensitivity in both the original and validation cohorts. A later genetic analysis associated a missense DCLRE1C variant with V-gene and J-gene trimming of TCR beta chains, and an independent cohort replicated the association. A later analysis found that most CMV-associated TCR beta chains appeared HLA-restricted, with HLA associations seemingly driven largely by CMV exposure. The only immune exposure information available for the cohort was CMV serostatus. In a later analysis, TCR association rates were found to vary across HLA loci, with the most associated TCRs seen for DRB1 alleles and the fewest for HLA-C alleles. Most TCR sequences were seen in very few donors, while some public TCRs were found in many individuals. In a later analysis, HLA-associated TCR beta chains were found to be more clonally expanded and to have lower generation probabilities than equally common non-associated chains. Sequencing depth was assumed to be roughly uniform across donors in the presence/absence analyses, though that assumption may not hold. According to the authors, the approach could potentially be generalized to other disease states and immunological phenotypes. A cluster of highly shared sequence variants was judged likely to be a technical artifact of the sequencing pipeline.

The receptor chain draws on TRBV6-1 and TRBJ2-5; the D gene is perhaps TRBD2, from 6 matching bases. The specimen was PBMCs. The clonotype comes from a woman aged 60-75 years in good health and CMV-seropositive. Here the CDR3 is given as CASRVNGGETQYF. The DNA sequence is given as TGTGCCAGCAGAGTTAACGGGGGAGAGACCCAGTACTTC.